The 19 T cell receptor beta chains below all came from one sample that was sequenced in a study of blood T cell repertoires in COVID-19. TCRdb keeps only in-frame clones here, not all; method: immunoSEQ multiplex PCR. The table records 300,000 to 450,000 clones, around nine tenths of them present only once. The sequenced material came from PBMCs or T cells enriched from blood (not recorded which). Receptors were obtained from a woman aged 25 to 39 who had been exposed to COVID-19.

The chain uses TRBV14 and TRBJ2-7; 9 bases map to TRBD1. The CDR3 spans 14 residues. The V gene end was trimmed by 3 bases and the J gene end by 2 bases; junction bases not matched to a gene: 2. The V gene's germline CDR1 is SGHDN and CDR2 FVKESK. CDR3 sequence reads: CASSQDRGPYEQYF. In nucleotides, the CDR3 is TGTGCCAGCAGCCAGGACAGGGGACCCTACGAGCAGTACTTC.

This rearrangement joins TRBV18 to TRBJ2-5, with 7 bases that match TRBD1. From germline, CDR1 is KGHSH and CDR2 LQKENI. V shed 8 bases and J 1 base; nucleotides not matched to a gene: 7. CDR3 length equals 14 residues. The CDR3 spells CASAIQGSQETQYF. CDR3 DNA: TGTGCCAGCGCCATACAGGGGTCCCAAGAGACCCAGTACTTC.

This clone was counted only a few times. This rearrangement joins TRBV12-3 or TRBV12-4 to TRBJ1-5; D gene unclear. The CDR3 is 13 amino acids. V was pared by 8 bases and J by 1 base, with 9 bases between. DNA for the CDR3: TGTGCCAGCCGGGAAGGGAGCAATCAGCCCCAGCATTTT. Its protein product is CASREGSNQPQHF.

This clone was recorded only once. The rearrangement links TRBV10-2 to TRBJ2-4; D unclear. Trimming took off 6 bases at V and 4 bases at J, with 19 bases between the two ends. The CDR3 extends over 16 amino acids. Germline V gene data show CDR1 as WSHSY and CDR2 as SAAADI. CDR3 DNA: TGCGCCAGCAGCGGTCATATGAGTGGAGCAAAAAACATTCAGTACTTC. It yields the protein CASSGHMSGAKNIQYF.

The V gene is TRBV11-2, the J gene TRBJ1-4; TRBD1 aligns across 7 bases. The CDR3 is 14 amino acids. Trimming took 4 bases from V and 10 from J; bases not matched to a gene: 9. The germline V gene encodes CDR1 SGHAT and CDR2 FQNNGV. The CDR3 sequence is CASSSNRGRGKLFF. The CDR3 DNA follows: TGTGCCAGCAGCTCAAACAGGGGAAGGGGAAAACTGTTTTTT.

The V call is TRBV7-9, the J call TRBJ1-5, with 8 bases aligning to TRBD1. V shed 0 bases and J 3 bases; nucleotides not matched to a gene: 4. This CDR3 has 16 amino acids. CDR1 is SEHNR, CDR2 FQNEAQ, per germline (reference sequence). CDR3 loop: CASSLAMDRDNQPQHF. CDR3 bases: TGTGCCAGCAGCTTAGCAATGGACAGGGACAATCAGCCCCAGCATTTT.

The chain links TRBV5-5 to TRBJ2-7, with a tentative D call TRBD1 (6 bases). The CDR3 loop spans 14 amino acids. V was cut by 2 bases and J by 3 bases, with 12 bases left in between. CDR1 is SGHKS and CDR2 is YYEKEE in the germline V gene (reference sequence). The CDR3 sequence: CASSFFLDSYEQYF. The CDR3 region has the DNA TGTGCCAGCAGCTTCTTTCTGGACAGCTACGAGCAGTACTTC.

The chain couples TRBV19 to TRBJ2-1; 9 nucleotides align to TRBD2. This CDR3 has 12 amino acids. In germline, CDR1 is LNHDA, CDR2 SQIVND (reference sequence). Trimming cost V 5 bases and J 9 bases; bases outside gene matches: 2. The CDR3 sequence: CASSQTSGEQFF. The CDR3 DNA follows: TGTGCCAGTAGTCAGACTAGCGGTGAGCAGTTCTTC.

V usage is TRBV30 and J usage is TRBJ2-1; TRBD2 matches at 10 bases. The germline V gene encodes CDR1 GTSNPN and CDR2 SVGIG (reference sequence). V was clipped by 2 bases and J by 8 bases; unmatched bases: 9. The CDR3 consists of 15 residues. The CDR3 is CAWSWGTSGMYEQFF. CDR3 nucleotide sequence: TGTGCCTGGAGTTGGGGTACTAGCGGGATGTATGAGCAGTTCTTC. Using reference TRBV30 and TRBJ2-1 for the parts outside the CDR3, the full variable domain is SQTIHQWPATLVQPVGSPLSLECTVEGTSNPNLYWYRQAAGRGLQLLFYSVGIGQISSEVPQNLSASRPQDRQFILSSKKLLLSDSGFYLCAWSWGTSGMYEQFFGPGTRLTVL.

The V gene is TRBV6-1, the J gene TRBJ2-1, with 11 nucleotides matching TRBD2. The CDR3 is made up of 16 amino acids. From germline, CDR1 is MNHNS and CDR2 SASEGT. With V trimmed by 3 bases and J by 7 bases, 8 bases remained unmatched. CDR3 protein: CASSDQLAGVGNEQFF. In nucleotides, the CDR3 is TGTGCCAGCAGTGACCAACTAGCGGGAGTGGGGAATGAGCAGTTCTTC.

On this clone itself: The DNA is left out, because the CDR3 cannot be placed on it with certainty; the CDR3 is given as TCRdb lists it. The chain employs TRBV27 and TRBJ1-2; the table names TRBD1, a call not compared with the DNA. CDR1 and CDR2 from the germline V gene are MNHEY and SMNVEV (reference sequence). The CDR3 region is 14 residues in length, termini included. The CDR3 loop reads CASSFFGQAYGYTF.

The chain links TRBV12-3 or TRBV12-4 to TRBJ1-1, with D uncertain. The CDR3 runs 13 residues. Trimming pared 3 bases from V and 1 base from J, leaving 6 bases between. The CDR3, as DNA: TGTGCCAGCAGTTTTTCAGAGAACACTGAAGCTTTCTTT. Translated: CASSFSENTEAFF.

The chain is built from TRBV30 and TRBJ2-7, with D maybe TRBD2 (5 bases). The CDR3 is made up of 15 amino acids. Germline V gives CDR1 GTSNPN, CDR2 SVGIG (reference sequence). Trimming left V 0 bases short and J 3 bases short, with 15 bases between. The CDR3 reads CAWSVRVRGIYEQYF. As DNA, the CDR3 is TGTGCCTGGAGTGTAAGGGTACGGGGAATCTACGAGCAGTACTTC.

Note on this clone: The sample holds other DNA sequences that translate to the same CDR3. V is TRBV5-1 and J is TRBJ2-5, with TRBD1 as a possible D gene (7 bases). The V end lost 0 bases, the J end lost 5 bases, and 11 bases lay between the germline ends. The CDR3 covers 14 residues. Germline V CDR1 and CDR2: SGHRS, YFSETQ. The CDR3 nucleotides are TGCGCCAGCAGCTTGGGACAGGGAGGTGAGACCCAGTACTTC. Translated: CASSLGQGGETQYF.

CDR3 sequence (DNA): TGTGCCAGCTCACCACCCGGGGATGGATCCTACGAGCAGTACTTC. This gives the protein CASSPPGDGSYEQYF. The V call is TRBV18, the J call TRBJ2-7; a weak D match, TRBD2 (5 bases). The V end lost 0 bases, the J end lost 1 base, and 10 bases lay between the germline ends. The CDR3 consists of 15 residues. Germline V gene data show CDR1 as KGHSH and CDR2 as LQKENI. The complete variable domain, with remaining parts taken from reference TRBV18 and TRBJ2-7, reads NAGVMQNPRHLVRRRGQEARLRCSPMKGHSHVYWYRQLPEEGLKFMVYLQKENIIDESGMPKERFSAEFPKEGPSILRIQQVVRGDSAAYFCASSPPGDGSYEQYFGPGTRLTVT.

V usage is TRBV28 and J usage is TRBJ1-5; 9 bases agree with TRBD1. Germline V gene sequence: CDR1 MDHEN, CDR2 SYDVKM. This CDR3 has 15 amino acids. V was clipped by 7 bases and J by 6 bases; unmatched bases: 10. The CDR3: CASKPGTGSAQPQHF. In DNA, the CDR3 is TGTGCCAGCAAACCTGGGACAGGGAGCGCTCAGCCCCAGCATTTT.

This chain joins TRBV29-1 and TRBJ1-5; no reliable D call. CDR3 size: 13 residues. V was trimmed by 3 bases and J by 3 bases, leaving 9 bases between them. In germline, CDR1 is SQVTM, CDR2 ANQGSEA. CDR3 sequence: CSVEVQPNQPQHF. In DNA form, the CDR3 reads TGCAGCGTTGAGGTACAGCCCAATCAGCCCCAGCATTTT.

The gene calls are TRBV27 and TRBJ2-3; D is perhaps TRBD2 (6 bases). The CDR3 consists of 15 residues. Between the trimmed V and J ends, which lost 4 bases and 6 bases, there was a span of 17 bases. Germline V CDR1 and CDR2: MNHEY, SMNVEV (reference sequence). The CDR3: CASSSLQGLSDTQYF. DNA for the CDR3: TGTGCCAGCAGTTCCCTCCAGGGACTGTCTGATACGCAGTATTTT.

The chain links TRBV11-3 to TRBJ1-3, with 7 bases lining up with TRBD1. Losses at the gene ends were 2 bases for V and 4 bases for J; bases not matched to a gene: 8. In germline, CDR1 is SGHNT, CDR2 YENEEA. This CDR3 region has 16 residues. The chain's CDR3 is CASSLPPTGTGNTIYF. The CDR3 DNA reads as TGTGCCAGCAGCTTACCCCCGACAGGGACCGGAAACACCATATATTTT. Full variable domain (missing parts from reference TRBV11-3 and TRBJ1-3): EAGVVQSPRYKIIEKKQPVAFWCNPISGHNTLYWYLQNLGQGPELLIRYENEEAVDDSQLPKDRFSAERLKGVDSTLKIQPAELGDSAVYLCASSLPPTGTGNTIYFGEGSWLTVV.